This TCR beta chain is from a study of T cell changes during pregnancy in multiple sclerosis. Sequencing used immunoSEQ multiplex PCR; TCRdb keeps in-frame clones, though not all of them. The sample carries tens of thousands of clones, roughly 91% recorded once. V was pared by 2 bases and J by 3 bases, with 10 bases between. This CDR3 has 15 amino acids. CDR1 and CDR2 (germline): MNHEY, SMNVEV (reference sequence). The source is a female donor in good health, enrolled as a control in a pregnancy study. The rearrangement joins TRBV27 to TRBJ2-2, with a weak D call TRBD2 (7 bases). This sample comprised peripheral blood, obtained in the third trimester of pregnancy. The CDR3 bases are TGTGCCAGCAGTTTAAGGGGGAGGGACACCGGGGAGCTGTTTTTT. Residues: CASSLRGRDTGELFF.